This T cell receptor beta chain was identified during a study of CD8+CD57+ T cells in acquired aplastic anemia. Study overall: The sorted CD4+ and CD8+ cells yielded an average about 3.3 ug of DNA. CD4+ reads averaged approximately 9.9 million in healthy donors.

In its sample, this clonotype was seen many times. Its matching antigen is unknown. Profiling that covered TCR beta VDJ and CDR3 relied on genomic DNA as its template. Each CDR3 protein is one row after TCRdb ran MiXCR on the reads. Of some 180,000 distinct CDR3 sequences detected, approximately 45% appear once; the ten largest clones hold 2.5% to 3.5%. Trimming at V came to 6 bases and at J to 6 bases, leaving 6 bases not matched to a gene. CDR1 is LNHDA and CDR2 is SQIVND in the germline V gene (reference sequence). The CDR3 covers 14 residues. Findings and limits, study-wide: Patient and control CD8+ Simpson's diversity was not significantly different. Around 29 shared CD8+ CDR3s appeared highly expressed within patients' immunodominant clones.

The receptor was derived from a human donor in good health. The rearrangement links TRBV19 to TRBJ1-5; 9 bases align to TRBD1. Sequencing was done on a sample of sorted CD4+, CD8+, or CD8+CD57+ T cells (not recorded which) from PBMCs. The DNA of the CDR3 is TGTGCCAGTAGAGCGGGACAGGGTTTTCAGCCCCAGCATTTT. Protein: CASRAGQGFQPQHF.